The rows below give T cell receptor beta chains drawn from one sample of a study of naive and memory T cell subsets. TCRdb called the UMI-ligation and nested PCR reads again in MiXCR, with one record for every CDR3 protein. The sample shows 25,000 to 30,000 distinct CDR3 sequences, roughly 5.2% of them seen only once. Sequencing used blood. These TCRs come from an adult in good health. Each CDR3 is given with its conserved first and last residue. A D gene is named only where the DNA matches it firmly. Size values are once, few and many counts, or a class for expanded clones, and some rows have none.

TRBV29-1	many	TRBD2	TRBJ2-5	TGCAGCGCCCGCCCCGGGAGGGCATACCAAGAGACCCAGTACTTC	CSARPGRAYQETQYF
TRBV5-4	few	TRBD1	TRBJ2-7	TGTGCCAGCAGCCAGGACAGGCTCGAGCAGTACTTC	CASSQDRLEQYF
TRBV24-1	NA	NA	TRBJ1-1	TGTGCCACCAGTGTCCCCTTACAGTCCAGGAACACTGAAGCTTTCTTT	CATSVPLQSRNTEAFF
TRBV7-2	NA	TRBD1	TRBJ1-1	TGTGCCAGCAGCCCCGACAGGGGCGGCACTGAAGCTTTCTTT	CASSPDRGGTEAFF
TRBV19	few	TRBD1	TRBJ1-1	TGTGCCAGTAGCCCCGACAGGGACACTGAAGCTTTCTTT	CASSPDRDTEAFF
TRBV28	few	NA	TRBJ1-4	TGTGCCAGCAGTGCCTCGGCGGCGAGTAATGAAAAACTGTTTTTT	CASSASAASNEKLFF
TRBV4-2	few	TRBD2	TRBJ2-7	TGTGCCAGCAGCCGAGGACTAGCGGGAGTTAAGGACGAGCAGTACTTC	CASSRGLAGVKDEQYF
TRBV6-4	many	NA	TRBJ2-3	TGTGCCAGCAGTGAGGCAGGCACAGATACGCAGTATTTT	CASSEAGTDTQYF
TRBV28	NA	NA	TRBJ2-5	TGTGCCAGCAGGTTCCCACTAGGGACCCAGTACTTC	CASRFPLGTQYF
TRBV13	many	TRBD1	TRBJ2-4	TGTGCCAGCAGCTTCCGCGGACAGGGGGAAGCCAAAAACATTCAGTACTTC	CASSFRGQGEAKNIQYF
TRBV4-3	many	TRBD1	TRBJ2-7	TGCGCCAGCAGCCAAGAAATCCAGGGGGTTTACTACGAGCAGTACTTC	CASSQEIQGVYYEQYF
TRBV4-3	many	NA	TRBJ1-1	TGCGCCAGCAGCCAAGACGTCGGGATCTCGGCTGAAGCTTTCTTT	CASSQDVGISAEAFF
TRBV7-3	many	TRBD2	TRBJ2-1	TGTGCCAGCAGCTTAACAGGGACTAGCGGCTACAATGAGCAGTTCTTC	CASSLTGTSGYNEQFF
TRBV6-2/TRBV6-3	few	TRBD1	TRBJ1-2	TGTGCCAGCCGTCCACTACAGGGGGCATATGGCGACACCTTC	CASRPLQGAYGDTF
TRBV6-2/TRBV6-3	many	NA	TRBJ2-1	TGTGCCAGCACCCTCGGGGGAGGGGGGCCGAGAGAGCAGTTCTTC	CASTLGGGGPREQFF
TRBV6-6	NA	NA	TRBJ2-7	TGTGCCAGCAGCCAAGGGACGGGGCTCGAGCAGTACTTC	CASSQGTGLEQYF
TRBV5-6	many	NA	TRBJ2-2	TGTGCCAGCAAAGGAACCGGGACACAGAACACCGGGGAGCTGTTTTTT	CASKGTGTQNTGELFF
TRBV7-9	few	TRBD2	TRBJ2-3	TGTGCCAGCAGCCGGGGACTAGCGGCTTCTTGGATAGATACGCAGTATTTT	CASSRGLAASWIDTQYF
TRBV20-1	many	NA	TRBJ1-2	TGCAGTGCTAGAGTTGTGGCCGCGGACTATGGCTACACCTTC	CSARVVAADYGYTF
TRBV29-1	medium-sized	TRBD1	TRBJ1-2	TGCAGCGTTGACACACAGGGGGGACCCTATGGCTACACCTTC	CSVDTQGGPYGYTF
TRBV19	few	NA	TRBJ1-2	TGTGCCAGTACCCCGGAGTCGGACACCAGGGGTGGCTACACCTTC	CASTPESDTRGGYTF
TRBV20-1	many	NA	TRBJ1-5	TGCAGTGCTAGATCCAGGGGTAGCAATCAGCCCCAGCATTTT	CSARSRGSNQPQHF
TRBV21-1	medium-sized	NA	TRBJ2-2	TGTGCCAGCACTCCTGTCGGGGAGCTGTTTTTT	CASTPVGELFF
TRBV20-1	many	TRBD2	TRBJ2-3	TGCAGTGCTAGAGATTCTAGCGGGAGGATCCCCGCAGATACGCAGTATTTT	CSARDSSGRIPADTQYF
TRBV12-3/TRBV12-4	many	NA	TRBJ1-1	TGTGCCAGCAGTTTGCGCAGCCTACACACTGAAGCTTTCTTT	CASSLRSLHTEAFF
TRBV5-4	many	NA	TRBJ1-6	TGTGCCAGCAGCTTGGAAATGGGGGCATCGAGTTCACCCCTCCACTTT	CASSLEMGASSSPLHF
TRBV15	many	NA	TRBJ2-5	TGTGCCACCAGCAGAATCCCAAGCGCCGCGGAGACCCAGTACTTC	CATSRIPSAAETQYF
TRBV6-2/TRBV6-3	many	NA	TRBJ2-2	TGTGCCAGCAGTTACTCCCTTAGGGGAGGGGAGCTGTTTTTT	CASSYSLRGGELFF
TRBV6-6	many	NA	TRBJ1-1	TGTGCCAGCAGTTTGGAGGCTTCTGCCATGAACACTGAAGCTTTCTTT	CASSLEASAMNTEAFF
TRBV6-2/TRBV6-3	NA	NA	TRBJ2-3	TGTGCCAGCAGAAACCTGAAAGCGGGTGGAGATACGCAGTATTTT	CASRNLKAGGDTQYF